The entry below gives a single T cell receptor beta chain sequence along with its context. The data were obtained in a study of CD8 T cells in Susac syndrome. The ends were cut back, 3 bases at V and 4 bases at J, with 17 bases in the middle. Germline loops: CDR1 SGDLS, CDR2 YYNGEE. There are 16 residues in the CDR3. Negative isolation was used for CD8+ and CD4+ T cells and FACS enrichment for TEMRA cells. The RNA input was about 0.5 to 1 ug, and it was reverse transcribed with random hexamers. One entry per CDR3 protein results from TCRdb running MiXCR on the immunoSEQ multiplex PCR reads. The sample lists roughly 250,000 distinct CDR3 sequences; about 95% were seen once.

This receptor was taken from a human donor with Susac syndrome. Material for sequencing was CD4+ T cells from PBMCs. The V and J genes are TRBV9 and TRBJ1-3; no clear D. CDR3 sequence: CASSALWTERGNTIYF. The CDR3 DNA reads TGTGCCAGCAGCGCCTTGTGGACGGAGAGGGGAAACACCATATATTTT. Drawing the rest from reference TRBV9 and TRBJ1-3, the complete variable domain is DSGVTQTPKHLITATGQRVTLRCSPRSGDLSVYWYQQSLDQGLQFLIQYYNGEERAKGNILERFSAQQFPDLHSELNLSSLELGDSALYFCASSALWTERGNTIYFGEGSWLTVV.